This entry features one T cell receptor (beta chain) sequence. What it recognizes is unknown. Germline V CDR1 and CDR2: LNHDA, SQIVND (reference sequence). V dropped 2 bases and J dropped 2 bases, with 10 bases sitting between them. The CDR3 contains 15 residues. Using its own MiXCR run on the 5' RACE reads, TCRdb lists one record per CDR3 protein. The data show some 840,000 distinct CDR3 sequences, with about 11% seen just once and approximately 0.51% held by the top ten. The source of the sample is a study of CD8 T cells in ankylosing spondylitis. Findings and caveats of the study: Several highly homologous variants made up a TCR beta motif, and this motif appeared characteristic of ankylosing spondylitis blood.

The sample was blood, either unsorted or a sorted T cell fraction (not recorded which). The source of this sequence is a male donor with ankylosing spondylitis. The chain uses TRBV19 and TRBJ2-1; D gene unclear. The CDR3 nucleotides read TGTGCCAGTAGTATAAGTAGTCAGGCCTACAATGAGCAGTTCTTC. Amino acid sequence: CASSISSQAYNEQFF.